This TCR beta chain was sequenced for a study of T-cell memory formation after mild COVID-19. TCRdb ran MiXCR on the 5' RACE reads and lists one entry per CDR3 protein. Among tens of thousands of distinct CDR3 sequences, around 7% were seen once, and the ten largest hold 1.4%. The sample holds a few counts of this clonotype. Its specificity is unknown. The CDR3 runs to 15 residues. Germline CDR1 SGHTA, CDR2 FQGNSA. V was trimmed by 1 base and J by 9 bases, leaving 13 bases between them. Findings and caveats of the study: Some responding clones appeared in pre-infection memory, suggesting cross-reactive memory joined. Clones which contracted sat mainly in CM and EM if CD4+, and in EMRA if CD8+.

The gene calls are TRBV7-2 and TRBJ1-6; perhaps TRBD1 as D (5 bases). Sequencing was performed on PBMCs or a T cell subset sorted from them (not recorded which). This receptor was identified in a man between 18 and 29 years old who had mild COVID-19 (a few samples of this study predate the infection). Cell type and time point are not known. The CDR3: CASSLVTGGGSPLHF. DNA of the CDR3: TGTGCCAGCAGCTTAGTGACGGGGGGTGGTTCACCCCTCCACTTT.